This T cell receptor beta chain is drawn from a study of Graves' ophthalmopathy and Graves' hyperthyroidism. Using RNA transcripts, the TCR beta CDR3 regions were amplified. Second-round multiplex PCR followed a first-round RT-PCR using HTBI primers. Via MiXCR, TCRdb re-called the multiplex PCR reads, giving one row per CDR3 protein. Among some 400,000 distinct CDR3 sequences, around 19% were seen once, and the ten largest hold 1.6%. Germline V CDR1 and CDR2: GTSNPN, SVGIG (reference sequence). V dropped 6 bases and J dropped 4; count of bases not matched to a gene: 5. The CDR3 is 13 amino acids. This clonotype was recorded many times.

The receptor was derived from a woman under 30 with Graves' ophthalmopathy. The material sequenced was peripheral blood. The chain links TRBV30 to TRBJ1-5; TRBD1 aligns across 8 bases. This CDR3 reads CACATGANQPQHF. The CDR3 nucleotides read TGTGCCTGCGCGACAGGGGCAAATCAGCCCCAGCATTTT.